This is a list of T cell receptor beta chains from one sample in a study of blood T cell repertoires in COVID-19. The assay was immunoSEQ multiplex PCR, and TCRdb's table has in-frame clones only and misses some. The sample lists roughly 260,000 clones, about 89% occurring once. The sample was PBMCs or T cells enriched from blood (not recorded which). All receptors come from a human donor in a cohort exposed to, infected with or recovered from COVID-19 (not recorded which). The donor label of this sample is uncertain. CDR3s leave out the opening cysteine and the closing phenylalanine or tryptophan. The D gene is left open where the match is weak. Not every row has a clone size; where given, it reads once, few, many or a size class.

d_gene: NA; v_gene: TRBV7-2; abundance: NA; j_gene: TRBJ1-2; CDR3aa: ASSLDPLQGWGNYGYT
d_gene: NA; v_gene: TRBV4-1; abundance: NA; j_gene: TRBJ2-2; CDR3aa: ASSQEDQGANTGELF
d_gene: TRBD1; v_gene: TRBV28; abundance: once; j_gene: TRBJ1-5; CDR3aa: ASSPRQGSNQPQH
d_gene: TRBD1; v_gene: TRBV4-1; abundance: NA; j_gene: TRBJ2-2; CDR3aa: ASSQKGWQGAFNGELF
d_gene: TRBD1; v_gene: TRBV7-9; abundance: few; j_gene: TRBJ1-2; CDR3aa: ASSLGGQAANYGYT
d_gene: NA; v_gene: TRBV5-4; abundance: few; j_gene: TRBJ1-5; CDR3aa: ASSEGGNSAGQPQH
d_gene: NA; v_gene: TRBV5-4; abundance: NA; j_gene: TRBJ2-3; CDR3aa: ASSLADTQY
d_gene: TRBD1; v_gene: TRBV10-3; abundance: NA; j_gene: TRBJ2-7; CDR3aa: ATLPGQGSYEQY
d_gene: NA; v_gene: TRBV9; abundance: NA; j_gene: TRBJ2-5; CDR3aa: ASSSADETQY
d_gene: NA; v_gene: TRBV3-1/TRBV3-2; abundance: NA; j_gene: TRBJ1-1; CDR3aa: ASSLRQTNTEAF
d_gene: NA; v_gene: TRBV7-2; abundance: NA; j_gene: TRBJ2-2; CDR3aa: ASSLAVRGTGELF
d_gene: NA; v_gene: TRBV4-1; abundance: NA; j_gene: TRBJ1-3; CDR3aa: ASSQVRGFSGNTIY
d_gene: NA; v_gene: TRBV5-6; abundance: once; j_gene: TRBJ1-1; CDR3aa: ASSRGAGNTEAF
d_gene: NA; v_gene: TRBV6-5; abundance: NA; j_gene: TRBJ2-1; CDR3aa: ASSPQGTGPNEQF
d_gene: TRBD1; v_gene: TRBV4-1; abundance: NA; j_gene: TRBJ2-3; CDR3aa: ASSPSGTGADTQY
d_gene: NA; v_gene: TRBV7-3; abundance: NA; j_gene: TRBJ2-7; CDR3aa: ASSLSPGLSYEQY
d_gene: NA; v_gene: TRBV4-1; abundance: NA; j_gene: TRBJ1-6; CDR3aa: ASSQGQSSYNSPLH
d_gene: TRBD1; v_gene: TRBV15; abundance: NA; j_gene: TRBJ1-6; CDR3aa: ATSRDRTGGIYSPLH
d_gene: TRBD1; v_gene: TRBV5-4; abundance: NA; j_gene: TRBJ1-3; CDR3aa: ASSERSTGPGNTIY
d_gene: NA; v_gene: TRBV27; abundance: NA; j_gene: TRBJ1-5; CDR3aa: ASRQGWASNQPQH
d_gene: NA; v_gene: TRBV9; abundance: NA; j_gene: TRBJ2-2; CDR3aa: ASSVDRDTGELF
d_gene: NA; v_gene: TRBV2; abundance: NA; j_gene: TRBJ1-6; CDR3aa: ASSEQGKRTGSPLH
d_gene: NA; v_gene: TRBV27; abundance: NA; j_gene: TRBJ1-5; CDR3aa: ASSWSAFGQPQH
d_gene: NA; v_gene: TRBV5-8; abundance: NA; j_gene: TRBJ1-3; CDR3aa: ASSLNSFWGNTIY
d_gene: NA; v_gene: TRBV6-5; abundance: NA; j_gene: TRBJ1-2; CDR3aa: ASSYGWAGNYGYT
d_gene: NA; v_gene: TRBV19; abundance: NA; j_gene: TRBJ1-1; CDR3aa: ASSSTNRFARTEAF
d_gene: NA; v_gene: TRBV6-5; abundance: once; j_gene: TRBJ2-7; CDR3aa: ASSYSTGYMEY
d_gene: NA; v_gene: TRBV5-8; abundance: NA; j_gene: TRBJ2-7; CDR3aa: ASSLVTTLPSEQY